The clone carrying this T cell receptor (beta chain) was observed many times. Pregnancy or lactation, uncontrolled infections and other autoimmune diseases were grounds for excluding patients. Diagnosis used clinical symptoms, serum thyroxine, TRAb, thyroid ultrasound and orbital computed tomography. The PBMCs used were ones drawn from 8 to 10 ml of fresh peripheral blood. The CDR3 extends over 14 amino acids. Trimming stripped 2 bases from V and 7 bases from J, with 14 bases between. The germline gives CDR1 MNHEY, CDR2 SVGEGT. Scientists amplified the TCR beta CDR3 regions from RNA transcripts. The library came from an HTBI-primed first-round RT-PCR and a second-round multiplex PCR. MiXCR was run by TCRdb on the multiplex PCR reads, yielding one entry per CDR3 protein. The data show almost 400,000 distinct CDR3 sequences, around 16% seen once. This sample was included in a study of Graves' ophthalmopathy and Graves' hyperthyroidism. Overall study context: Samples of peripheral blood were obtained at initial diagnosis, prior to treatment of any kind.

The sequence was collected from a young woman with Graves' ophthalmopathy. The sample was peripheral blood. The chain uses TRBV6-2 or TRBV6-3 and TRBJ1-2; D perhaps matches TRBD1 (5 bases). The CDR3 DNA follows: TGTGCCAGCAGTTACCCTTCCGGGACCCGTGGCTACACCTTC. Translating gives CASSYPSGTRGYTF.